The clone carrying this T cell receptor (beta chain) was observed a single time. The data are from a study of OX40 agonist ivuxolimab in advanced cancers. Sequencing used immunoSEQ multiplex PCR; TCRdb keeps in-frame clones, though not all of them. The sample lists fewer than 85,000 clones; roughly 92% were seen once. The specimen comprised CD4+ or CD8+ T cells sorted from blood, sampled in a trial of the OX40 agonist ivuxolimab. This clonotype originated in an adult with an advanced solid tumor such as melanoma, head and neck, liver or kidney cancer.

The CDR3 protein is CSVTTDSLNTEAFF. CDR3 nucleotides: TGCAGCGTTACAACCGACAGTTTGAACACTGAAGCTTTCTTT. The J gene is TRBJ1-1, the V gene TRBV29-1, with D possibly matching TRBD1 (5 bases). The germline gives CDR1 SQVTM, CDR2 ANQGSEA. Deletions cut 5 bases from V and 0 bases from J, with 13 bases between. This CDR3 region has 14 residues.